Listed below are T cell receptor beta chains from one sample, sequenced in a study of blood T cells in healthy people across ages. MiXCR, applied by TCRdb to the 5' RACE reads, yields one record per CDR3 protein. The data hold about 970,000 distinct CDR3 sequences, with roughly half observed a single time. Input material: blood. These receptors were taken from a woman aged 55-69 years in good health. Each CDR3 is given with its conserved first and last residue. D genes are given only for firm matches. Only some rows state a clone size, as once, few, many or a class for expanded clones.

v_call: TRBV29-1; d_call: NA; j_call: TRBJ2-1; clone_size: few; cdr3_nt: TGCAGCGTTGACGCCTCGTTCGTAAATGAGCAGTTCTTC; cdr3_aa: CSVDASFVNEQFF
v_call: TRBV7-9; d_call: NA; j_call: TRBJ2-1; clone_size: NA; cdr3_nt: TGTGCCAGCAGCCACGTAGGAGGGACTGGATCCAATGAGCAGTTCTTC; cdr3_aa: CASSHVGGTGSNEQFF
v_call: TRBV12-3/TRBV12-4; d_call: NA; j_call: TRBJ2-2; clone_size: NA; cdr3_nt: TGTGCCAGCAGTTTAATACAGTCCACCGGGGAGCTGTTTTTT; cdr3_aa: CASSLIQSTGELFF
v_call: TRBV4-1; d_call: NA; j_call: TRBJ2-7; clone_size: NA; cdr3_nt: TGCGCCGGCAGCCCAGGAGGGGTAAACTACGAGCAGTACTTC; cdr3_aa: CAGSPGGVNYEQYF
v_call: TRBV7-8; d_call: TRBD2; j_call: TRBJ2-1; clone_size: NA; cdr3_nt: TGTGCCAGCAGCTTAGAACTAGCGGGAGGGTACAATGAGCAGTTCTTC; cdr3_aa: CASSLELAGGYNEQFF
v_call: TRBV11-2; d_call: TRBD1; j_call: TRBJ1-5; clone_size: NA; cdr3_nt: TGTGCCAGCAGCCGGACAGGCGAGAATCAGCCCCAGCATTTT; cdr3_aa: CASSRTGENQPQHF
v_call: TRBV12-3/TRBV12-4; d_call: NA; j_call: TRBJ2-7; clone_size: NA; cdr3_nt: TGTGCCAGCCGAGGGGATTTCGGCTACGAGCAGTACTTC; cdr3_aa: CASRGDFGYEQYF
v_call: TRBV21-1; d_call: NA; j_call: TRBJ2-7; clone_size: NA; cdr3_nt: TGTGCCAGCAGGGTCCGCGGCCCCCTCTCCTACGAGCAGTACTTC; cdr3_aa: CASRVRGPLSYEQYF
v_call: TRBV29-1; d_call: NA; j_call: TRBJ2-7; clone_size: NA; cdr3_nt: TGCAGCGTCCGGGACGGGGGTTTCGAGCAGTACTTC; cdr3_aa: CSVRDGGFEQYF
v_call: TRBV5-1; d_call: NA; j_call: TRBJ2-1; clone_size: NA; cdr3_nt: TGCGCCACCTCCCAGTTGGCGGCCGGGACAACCTACAATGAGCAGTTCTTC; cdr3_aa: CATSQLAAGTTYNEQFF
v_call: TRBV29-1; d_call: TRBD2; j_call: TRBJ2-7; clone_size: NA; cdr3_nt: TGCAGCGTTGTGGGACTAGCGGGGGTATGGTACTTC; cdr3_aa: CSVVGLAGVWYF
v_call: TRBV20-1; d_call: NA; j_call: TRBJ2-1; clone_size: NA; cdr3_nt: TGCAGTGCCGCCCCCTTCGTAGGGGGCTCCTACAATGAGCAGTTCTTC; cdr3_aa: CSAAPFVGGSYNEQFF
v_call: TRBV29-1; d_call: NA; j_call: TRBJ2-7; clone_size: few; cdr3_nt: TGCAGCGTTGAACAGGGAGTGGGCTACGAGCAGTACTTC; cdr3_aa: CSVEQGVGYEQYF
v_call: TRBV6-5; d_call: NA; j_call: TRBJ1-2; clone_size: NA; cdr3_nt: TGTGCCAGCAGCCCCATCGACAGTGAATATGGCTACACCTTC; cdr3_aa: CASSPIDSEYGYTF
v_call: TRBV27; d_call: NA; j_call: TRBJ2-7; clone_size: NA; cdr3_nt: TGTGCCAGCAGTTTATCGGTGCAGGGCCGCGAGCAGTACTTC; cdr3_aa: CASSLSVQGREQYF
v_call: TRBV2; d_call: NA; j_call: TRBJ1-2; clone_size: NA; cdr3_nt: TGTGCCAGCAGCGGGAACAGCCATGGCTACACCTTC; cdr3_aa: CASSGNSHGYTF
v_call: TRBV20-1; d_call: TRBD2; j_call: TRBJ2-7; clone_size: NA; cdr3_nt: TGCAGTGCAACCGGGACTAGCGGGGGGAGTCGCCACGAGCAGTACTTC; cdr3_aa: CSATGTSGGSRHEQYF
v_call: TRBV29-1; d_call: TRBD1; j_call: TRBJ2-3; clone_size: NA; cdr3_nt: TGCAGCGTCAGAACAGGGGGCTGGGATACGCAGTATTTT; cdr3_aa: CSVRTGGWDTQYF
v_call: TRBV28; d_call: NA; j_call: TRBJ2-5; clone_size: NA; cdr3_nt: TGTGCCAGCAGGAGCAGACAGATCCAAGAGACCCAGTACTTC; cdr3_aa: CASRSRQIQETQYF
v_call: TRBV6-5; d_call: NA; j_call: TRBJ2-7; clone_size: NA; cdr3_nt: TGTGCCAGCCAGGCTAGCGCTGTTTCCTACAATGAGCAGTACTTC; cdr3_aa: CASQASAVSYNEQYF
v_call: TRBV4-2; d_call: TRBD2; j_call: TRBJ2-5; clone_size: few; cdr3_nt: TGTGCCAGCAGCCTCTATTTAGCGGGAAAAGAGACCCAGTACTTC; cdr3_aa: CASSLYLAGKETQYF
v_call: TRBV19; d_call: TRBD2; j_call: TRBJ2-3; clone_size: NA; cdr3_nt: TGTGCCAGTACCATACCCGGACTAGCGGGGACCACAGATACGCAGTATTTT; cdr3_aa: CASTIPGLAGTTDTQYF
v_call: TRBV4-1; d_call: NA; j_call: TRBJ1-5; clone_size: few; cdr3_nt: TGCGCCAGCAGCCAAACAGGGCCCAATCAGCCCCAGCATTTT; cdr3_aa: CASSQTGPNQPQHF
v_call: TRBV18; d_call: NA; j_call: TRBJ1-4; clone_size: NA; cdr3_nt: TGTGCCAGCTGGCGGTCAACTAATGAAAAACTGTTTTTT; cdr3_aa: CASWRSTNEKLFF
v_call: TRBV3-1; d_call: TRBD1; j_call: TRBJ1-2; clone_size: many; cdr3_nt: TGTGCCAGCAGCCAAGGAACAGGGGGGCTAAAGTTTGCCTACACCTTC; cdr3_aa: CASSQGTGGLKFAYTF
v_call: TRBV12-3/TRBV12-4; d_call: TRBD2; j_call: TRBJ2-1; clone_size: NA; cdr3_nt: TGTGCCAGCAGTTTAGCGTTAGCGGGAGACCACTACAATGAGCAGTTCTTC; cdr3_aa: CASSLALAGDHYNEQFF
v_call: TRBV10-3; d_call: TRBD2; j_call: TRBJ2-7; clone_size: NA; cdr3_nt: TGTGCCATCAGTGAGTCGAGGGTCCAGCGGGAGGGGTACGAGCAGTACTTC; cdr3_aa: CAISESRVQREGYEQYF
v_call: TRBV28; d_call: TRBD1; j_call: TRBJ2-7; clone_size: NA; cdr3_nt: TGTGCCAGCAGGACAGGGGAAGTCTCCTACGAGCAGTACTTC; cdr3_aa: CASRTGEVSYEQYF
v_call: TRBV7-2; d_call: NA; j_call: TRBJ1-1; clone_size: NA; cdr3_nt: TGTGCCAGCAGGTGGATCCCTTCGGCAGTAGCTTTCTTT; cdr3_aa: CASRWIPSAVAFF
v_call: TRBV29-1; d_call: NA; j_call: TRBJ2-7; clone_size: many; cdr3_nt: TGCAGCGGTAGCAATAGGAATGTCCACGAGCAGTACTTC; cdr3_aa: CSGSNRNVHEQYF
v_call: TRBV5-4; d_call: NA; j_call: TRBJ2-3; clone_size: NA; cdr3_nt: TGTGCCAGCAGCTTTGGTTCCGGGATCGCCACAGATACGCAGTATTTT; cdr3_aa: CASSFGSGIATDTQYF
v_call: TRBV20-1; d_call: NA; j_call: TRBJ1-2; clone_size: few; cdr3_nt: TGCAGTGCTAACCCGACTCGGGCAGGCTATGGCTACACCTTC; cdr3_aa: CSANPTRAGYGYTF